Below, 9 T cell receptor beta chains from the same sample are listed, as sequenced in a study of CD8 T cells in ankylosing spondylitis. MiXCR was run by TCRdb on the 5' RACE reads, yielding one entry per CDR3 protein. Among some 240,000 distinct CDR3 sequences, over 8.5% were seen once, and the ten largest hold 6.5% to 7%. Sequencing was done on a sample of blood, either unsorted or a sorted T cell fraction (not recorded which). The receptor set was obtained from a male donor with ankylosing spondylitis or in good health (not recorded which).

This clonotype was seen at least ten times. This rearrangement joins TRBV12-3 or TRBV12-4 to TRBJ2-1; 11 nucleotides line up with TRBD2. J gave up 2 bases and V 6 bases, and 6 bases lay outside the gene matches. The CDR3 spans 16 residues. CDR3 residues: CASRTGTSGPYNEQFF. CDR3 in DNA: TGTGCCAGCAGGACCGGGACTAGCGGTCCCTACAATGAGCAGTTCTTC.

Only a few counts were recorded for this clonotype. The V and J genes are TRBV10-3 and TRBJ2-5; unclear D gene. Germline CDR1 and CDR2: ENHRY and SYGVKD. The CDR3 runs 12 residues. The V gene lost 2 bases and the J gene lost 2 bases, with 3 bases spanning the gap. Here the CDR3 reads CAISEGQETQYF. The CDR3 coding sequence is TGTGCCATCAGTGAGGGTCAAGAGACCCAGTACTTC.

This clonotype was observed at least ten times. The chain employs TRBV15 and TRBJ1-6; the D is unclear. The CDR3 extends over 13 amino acids. Germline CDR1 LNHNV, CDR2 YYDKDF (reference sequence). Trimming cost V 3 bases and J 9 bases, with 9 bases left between them. CDR3 amino acids: CATSSGSGSPLHF. The DNA of the CDR3 is TGTGCCACCAGCAGTGGGAGTGGTTCACCCCTCCACTTT.

In this sample, this clonotype turned up once. The junction departs from germline at one end; a sequencing error may be responsible. The genes are TRBV7-7 and TRBJ2-2; maybe TRBD2 (6 bases). The CDR3 length is 14 residues. Germline V lookup: CDR1 SSHAT, CDR2 FNYEAQ (reference sequence). The CDR3 protein is CASSPTSRAGELFF. In DNA form, the CDR3 reads TGTGCTAGCAGCCCGACTAGTCGCGCCGGGGAGCTGTTTTTT. The full variable domain, in which reference TRBV7-7 and TRBJ2-2 provide the parts outside the CDR3, is GAGVSQSPRYKVTKRGQDVTLRCDPISSHATLYWYQQALGQGPEFLTYFNYEAQPDKSGLPSDRFSAERPEGSISTLTIQRTEQRDSAMYRCASSPTSRAGELFFGEGSRLTVL.

This clonotype occurred many times. The chain uses TRBV20-1 and TRBJ2-1; 11 nucleotides line up with TRBD2. Germline CDR1 DFQATT, CDR2 SNEGSKA (reference sequence). The CDR3 runs to 16 residues. V was pared by 2 bases and J by 0 bases, with 3 bases of the junction left unmatched. CDR3 coding DNA: TGCAGTGCTAGAACTAGCGGGGGAAGCTCCTACAATGAGCAGTTCTTC. Its protein is CSARTSGGSSYNEQFF.

This clonotype occurred many times. This chain uses TRBV4-1 with TRBJ2-4, with D unclear. The V gene lost 0 bases and the J gene lost 16 bases, with 16 bases spanning the gap. The CDR3 totals 13 residues. CDR1 MGHRA and CDR2 YSYEKL come from the germline V gene. The DNA for the CDR3 is TGCGCCAGCAGCCAAGAGTTCCAGCGTGCCCCCTACTTC. Its translation: CASSQEFQRAPYF.

V gene TRBV30 combines with J gene TRBJ1-1; TRBD1 aligns across 9 bases. The germline CDR1 and CDR2 sequences are GTSNPN and SVGIG (reference sequence). Germline trimming cut 3 bases from V and 9 bases from J; bases unmatched to any gene: 11. This CDR3 has 14 residues. In nucleotides, the CDR3 is TGTGCCTGGAGCCTCTCCTACAGGGGGCAAAAAGCTTTCTTT. It encodes CAWSLSYRGQKAFF. Combining the CDR3 with reference TRBV30 and TRBJ1-1 gives the whole variable domain SQTIHQWPATLVQPVGSPLSLECTVEGTSNPNLYWYRQAAGRGLQLLFYSVGIGQISSEVPQNLSASRPQDRQFILSSKKLLLSDSGFYLCAWSLSYRGQKAFFGQGTRLTVV.

This clonotype was seen a handful of times. The chain is built from TRBV20-1 and TRBJ2-1; D is possibly TRBD2 (5 bases). Trimming took off 0 bases at V and 4 bases at J, with 7 bases between the two ends. The CDR3 sequence is 13 residues long. Germline CDR1 reads DFQATT; CDR2 reads SNEGSKA (reference sequence). CDR3: CSARDSVYNEQFF. DNA of the CDR3: TGCAGTGCTAGAGATAGCGTTTACAATGAGCAGTTCTTC.

The J gene is TRBJ2-3, the V gene TRBV30; 14 positions match TRBD2. The CDR3 has 15 amino acids. The germline V gene has CDR1 GTSNPN and CDR2 SVGIG (reference sequence). With V trimmed by 1 base and J by 8 bases, 5 bases remained unmatched. The CDR3 loop is CAWSEGLAGGITQYF. CDR3 nucleotide sequence: TGTGCCTGGAGTGAAGGACTAGCGGGGGGAATTACGCAGTATTTT.